Below, 29 T cell receptor beta chains from the same sample are listed, as sequenced in a study of vaccination and CD4 T cells after COVID-19 (dated by TCRdb to the early 2020s). To prepare the library, PCR was applied. Sequencing used an Illumina iSeq 100. At the Johns Hopkins FTIC core, DNA from the cultured CD4+ T cells underwent TCR sequencing with the Oncomine TCR Beta short-read assay. Clones were called with MiXCR by TCRdb after fastp trimmed the public reads at Q25, and only in-frame beta chains were retained. Every CDR3 protein is listed once, alongside the most common genes and DNA of its rows. In all, the sample holds about 25,000 distinct CDR3 sequences, and under 55% of those were seen once. Approximately 7.9% of the sample goes to the ten largest clones. Sample treatment or condition, as interpreted from the label and publication: approximately nine-day PBMC culture with coronavirus spike peptide pools or control peptides (ViraFEST assay).

Which antigens these TCRs recognize remains unknown. Sequencing was carried out using CD4+ T cells from blood, cultured in vitro. All receptors derive from a human donor who had recovered from COVID-19.

The chain links TRBV4-3 to TRBJ2-3; no firm D call. The germline gives CDR1 LGHNA, CDR2 YSLEER. With 8 bases removed from V and 7 bases from J, the gap between germline ends came to 13 bases. The CDR3 is 12 amino acids. The CDR3 spells CASGPTGYTQYF. DNA of the CDR3: TGCGCCAGCGGCCCTACCGGGTATACGCAGTATTTT.

This chain links TRBV30 with TRBJ1-5, with TRBD1 identical over 7 bases. V lost 3 bases, J lost 0 bases, and 14 bases stayed unmatched. This CDR3 region has 18 residues. Germline values: CDR1 GTSNPN, CDR2 SVGIG (reference sequence). For the CDR3, the DNA is TGTGCCTGGAGCAGATCCGGGACAGCGAGATTTAGCAATCAGCCCCAGCATTTT. Its translation is CAWSRSGTARFSNQPQHF.

The V gene is TRBV27, the J gene TRBJ2-1; 11 bases are a match to TRBD2. The junction had 3 bases not matched to a gene; V was cut back by 5 bases and J by 6 bases. This CDR3 contains 14 residues. Germline assignment: CDR1 MNHEY and CDR2 SMNVEV (reference sequence). The CDR3 DNA reads as TGTGCCAGCAGTGGGACTAGCGGACTCAATGAGCAGTTCTTC. The encoded protein is CASSGTSGLNEQFF.

This chain connects TRBV20-1 to TRBJ1-1; D gene uncertain. In germline, CDR1 is DFQATT, CDR2 SNEGSKA (reference sequence). This CDR3 has 18 amino acids. V lost 0 bases and J lost 1, with 21 bases in between. The CDR3 bases are TGCAGTGCTAGAGATGGAAATTGGGGATTCGGCGAGAACACTGAAGCTTTCTTT. Encoded protein: CSARDGNWGFGENTEAFF.

Only a few counts were recorded for this clonotype. CDR3 loop: CASSKEGRQESNQPQHF. CDR3 sequence (DNA): TGTGCCAGCAGCAAAGAGGGGAGACAGGAGAGCAATCAGCCCCAGCATTTT. V is TRBV21-1 and J is TRBJ1-5; the DNA was not compared with TRBD1, the D call given in the table. TRBV21-1 is tagged as a pseudogene. The CDR3 runs 17 residues.

V usage is TRBV6-2 or TRBV6-3 and J usage is TRBJ2-1; D unclear. Deletions cut 2 bases from V and 10 bases from J, with 9 bases between. Per the germline V gene, CDR1 is MNHEY and CDR2 is SVGEGT. This CDR3 region has 12 residues. The DNA of the CDR3 is TGTGCCAGCAGTTACCAGTGGAACGAGCAGTTCTTC. Translating it yields CASSYQWNEQFF.

The V gene is TRBV6-5, the J gene TRBJ1-2, with no clear D. In germline, CDR1 is MNHEY, CDR2 SVGAGI. The CDR3 is 15 residues long. V lost 4 bases to trimming and J lost 4 bases, with 16 bases between them. DNA of the CDR3: TGTGCCAGCAGTTTTTACAGTAATTCGGGCTATGGCTACACCTTC. Translating gives CASSFYSNSGYGYTF.

The chain carries TRBV27 and TRBJ2-7; 10 nucleotides line up with TRBD2. This CDR3 has 14 amino acids. The germline V gene has CDR1 MNHEY and CDR2 SMNVEV (reference sequence). Trimming cost V 4 bases and J 6 bases; bases outside gene matches: 6. The CDR3: CASSSPGLAREQYF. The DNA for the CDR3 is TGTGCCAGCAGTTCTCCGGGACTAGCGCGCGAGCAGTACTTC.

This clonotype showed up just a few times. The chain is built from TRBV7-3 and TRBJ1-1; 7 nucleotides match TRBD1. Per germline, CDR1 SGHTA and CDR2 FQGTGA. The CDR3 has 15 amino acids. The junction had 12 bases not matched to a gene; V was cut back by 3 bases and J by 8 bases. This chain's CDR3 is CASSFASGDRKEAFF. CDR3 sequence (DNA): TGTGCCAGCAGCTTTGCTAGTGGGGACAGAAAAGAAGCTTTCTTT.

V usage is TRBV6-5 and J usage is TRBJ2-2, with TRBD1 as a possible D gene (6 bases). CDR1 MNHEY and CDR2 SVGAGI come from the germline V gene. This CDR3 has 15 amino acids. V gave up 4 bases and J gave up 5 bases, with 14 bases separating them. The CDR3 DNA follows: TGTGCCAGCAGTTTAACAGGGCTGAAGACCGGGGAGCTGTTTTTT. Its translation: CASSLTGLKTGELFF.

This clonotype appeared a few times. The gene calls are TRBV25-1 and TRBJ1-1, with D tentatively TRBD1 (6 bases). The V gene's germline CDR1 is MGHDK and CDR2 SYGVNS. The CDR3 runs to 14 residues. V dropped 6 bases and J dropped 4 bases, with 15 bases sitting between them. The CDR3, as DNA: TGTGCCAGCAGGGGGGCGGGGCCGGGCACTGAAGCTTTCTTT. It encodes CASRGAGPGTEAFF. Looking up the rest from reference TRBV25-1 and TRBJ1-1 gives the full variable domain: EADIYQTPRYLVIGTGKKITLECSQTMGHDKMYWYQQDPGMELHLIHYSYGVNSTEKGDLSSESTVSRIRTEHFPLTLESARPSHTSQYLCASRGAGPGTEAFFGQGTRLTVV.

The rearrangement links TRBV2 to TRBJ2-1; D is unclear. The CDR3 is 15 amino acids. Germline V gives CDR1 SNHLY, CDR2 FYNNEI. With 6 bases removed from V and 5 bases from J, the gap between germline ends came to 17 bases. The CDR3 spells CASRLGPNTHNEQFF. The DNA of the CDR3 is TGTGCCAGCAGGTTAGGACCTAACACCCACAATGAGCAGTTCTTC.

The J gene is TRBJ2-1, the V gene TRBV19; D uncertain. CDR3 length: 14 amino acids. The germline gives CDR1 LNHDA, CDR2 SQIVND (reference sequence). V lost 2 bases and J lost 8, with 13 bases in between. This CDR3 reads CASSIFPSGYEQFF. DNA for the CDR3: TGTGCCAGTAGTATATTCCCCTCGGGCTATGAGCAGTTCTTC. The whole variable domain, filled in from reference TRBV19 and TRBJ2-1, reads DGGITQSPKYLFRKEGQNVTLSCEQNLNHDAMYWYRQDPGQGLRLIYYSQIVNDFQKGDIAEGYSVSREKKESFPLTVTSAQKNPTAFYLCASSIFPSGYEQFFGPGTRLTVL.

This chain joins TRBV7-6 and TRBJ2-7; 11 nucleotides match TRBD1. Trimming took 0 bases from V and 1 from J; bases not matched to a gene: 2. The CDR3 has 16 residues. Germline V lookup: CDR1 SGHVS, CDR2 FNYEAQ. The CDR3 bases are TGTGCCAGCAGCTTAGCCGGACAGGGGGCTTCCTACGAGCAGTACTTC. Its protein is CASSLAGQGASYEQYF.

The chain links TRBV25-1 to TRBJ1-4, with D possibly matching TRBD1 (5 bases). CDR1 and CDR2 (germline): MGHDK, SYGVNS. The V gene lost 0 bases and the J gene lost 6 bases, with 8 bases spanning the gap. The CDR3 sequence is 14 residues long. As DNA, the CDR3 is TGTGCCAGCAGTGAATACCAGGGAGATGAAAAACTGTTTTTT. It yields the protein CASSEYQGDEKLFF.

This clonotype has only a few counts. The chain has TRBV7-9 and TRBJ1-1; no firm D call. The CDR3 covers 16 residues. Trimming took 5 bases from V and 2 from J, leaving 18 bases between them. Germline assignment: CDR1 SEHNR and CDR2 FQNEAQ (reference sequence). The CDR3 nucleotides read TGTGCCAGCAGCCCCCCCTTCCGGTGGGGAAACACTGAAGCTTTCTTT. It translates to CASSPPFRWGNTEAFF.

This clonotype was observed a handful of times. The gene calls are TRBV6-1 and TRBJ1-5; 7 positions match TRBD1. V was clipped by 3 bases and J by 2 bases; unmatched bases: 4. CDR3 length equals 15 residues. Germline assignment: CDR1 MNHNS and CDR2 SASEGT. In DNA, the CDR3 is TGTGCCAGCAGTGACAACAGGGGTGGCAATCAGCCCCAGCATTTT. Translating gives CASSDNRGGNQPQHF.

V usage is TRBV5-6 and J usage is TRBJ2-5, with TRBD2 matching 7 bases. The V gene's germline CDR1 is SGHDT and CDR2 YYEEEE. Germline trimming cut 2 bases from V and 5 bases from J; bases unmatched to any gene: 9. The CDR3 has 15 residues. The CDR3 sequence: CASSLRLLGGETQYF. Written as DNA, the CDR3 is TGTGCCAGCAGCTTAAGGTTACTGGGGGGGGAGACCCAGTACTTC.

The chain uses TRBV7-3 and TRBJ2-1; D tentatively fits TRBD1 or TRBD2 (5 bases each). Trimming stripped 3 bases from V and 9 bases from J, with 15 bases between. CDR3 length: 14 residues. CDR1 SGHTA and CDR2 FQGTGA come from the germline V gene. The CDR3 sequence is CASSFSGLAGEQFF. CDR3 sequence (DNA): TGTGCCAGCAGCTTTTCGGGGCTAGCTGGTGAGCAGTTCTTC.

V is TRBV7-9 and J is TRBJ1-1, with D hard to call. This CDR3 has 15 amino acids. From germline, CDR1 is SEHNR and CDR2 FQNEAQ (reference sequence). The V and J ends lost 0 bases and 1 base respectively, with 9 bases between them. CDR3 sequence reads: CASSLALQRNTEAFF. CDR3 DNA: TGTGCCAGCAGCTTAGCCCTACAGAGGAACACTGAAGCTTTCTTT.

The CDR3 nucleotides read TGTGCCAGTAGCCCAGGGAGGAGGACAGATACGCAGTATTTT. It is translated as CASSPGRRTDTQYF. The rearrangement joins TRBV19 to TRBJ2-3; maybe TRBD2 (6 bases). The CDR3 extends over 14 amino acids. V lost 6 bases and J lost 3, with 13 bases in between. The germline CDR1 and CDR2 sequences are LNHDA and SQIVND (reference sequence).

This chain links TRBV6-1 with TRBJ2-5; 9 nucleotides agree with TRBD1. The germline V gene encodes CDR1 MNHNS and CDR2 SASEGT. V lost 6 bases to trimming and J lost 4 bases; unmatched junction nucleotides: 12. This CDR3 comprises 16 residues. CDR3: CASRSLGQGFSETQYF. CDR3 DNA: TGTGCCAGCAGGAGTCTGGGACAGGGTTTCTCAGAGACCCAGTACTTC.

J is TRBJ2-7 and V is TRBV7-8, with no clear D. Per the germline V gene, CDR1 is SGHVS and CDR2 is FQNEAQ. Trimming removed 7 bases at V and 5 bases at J, with 18 bases between. The CDR3 length is 14 residues. The CDR3 reads CASTDFTSTHEQYF. DNA of the CDR3: TGTGCCAGCACCGATTTTACGAGTACCCACGAGCAGTACTTC.

This chain joins TRBV6-5 and TRBJ1-5, with D unresolved. CDR1 and CDR2 from the germline V gene are MNHEY and SVGAGI. Trimming stripped 4 bases from V and 0 bases from J, with 10 bases between. The CDR3 extends over 15 amino acids. The chain's CDR3 is CASSFRPRSNQPQHF. CDR3 coding DNA: TGTGCCAGCAGTTTTCGACCCCGTAGCAATCAGCCCCAGCATTTT.

The rearrangement uses TRBV19 and TRBJ2-7; TRBD1 is a possible D gene (5 bases). The germline gives CDR1 LNHDA, CDR2 SQIVND (reference sequence). The CDR3 consists of 15 residues. Trimming stripped 4 bases from V and 0 bases from J, with 13 bases between. CDR3 nucleotides: TGTGCCAGTAGTAGTTCCAGGGCCAGCTCCTACGAGCAGTACTTC. It encodes CASSSSRASSYEQYF.

This sequence joins TRBV20-1 and TRBJ2-6; unclear D gene. The V and J ends lost 3 bases and 0 bases respectively, with 3 bases between them. Germline V gene sequence: CDR1 DFQATT, CDR2 SNEGSKA (reference sequence). The CDR3 loop spans 13 amino acids. The CDR3 region is CSARGSGANVLTF. The CDR3 coding sequence is TGCAGTGCTAGGGGCTCTGGGGCCAACGTCCTGACTTTC.

A word on this clonotype: The limits of the CDR3 on the DNA are not certain, so only TCRdb's listed CDR3 is given. V gene TRBV12-3 or TRBV12-4 combines with J gene TRBJ2-3; the listed D gene, TRBD1, was not tested against the DNA. The CDR3 length is 24 residues, termini included. The CDR3 is CASSLGRGRSYEQYFGPGTDTQYF.

The chain joins TRBV6-2 or TRBV6-3 to TRBJ2-1; D remains unclear. The CDR3 contains 11 residues. Germline loops: CDR1 MNHEY, CDR2 SVGEGT. V was pared by 7 bases and J by 8 bases, with 9 bases between. CDR3 residues: CASTDSDEQFF. In nucleotides, the CDR3 is TGTGCCAGCACCGATAGTGATGAGCAGTTCTTC.

This rearrangement joins TRBV7-8 to TRBJ2-3; 12 bases match TRBD2. Losses at the gene ends were 5 bases for V and 4 bases for J; bases not matched to a gene: 4. The germline CDR1 and CDR2 sequences are SGHVS and FQNEAQ. The CDR3 has 15 residues. The CDR3 nucleotides read TGTGCCAGCAGCGGAAGACTAGCGGGGGCAGATACGCAGTATTTT. As protein: CASSGRLAGADTQYF.